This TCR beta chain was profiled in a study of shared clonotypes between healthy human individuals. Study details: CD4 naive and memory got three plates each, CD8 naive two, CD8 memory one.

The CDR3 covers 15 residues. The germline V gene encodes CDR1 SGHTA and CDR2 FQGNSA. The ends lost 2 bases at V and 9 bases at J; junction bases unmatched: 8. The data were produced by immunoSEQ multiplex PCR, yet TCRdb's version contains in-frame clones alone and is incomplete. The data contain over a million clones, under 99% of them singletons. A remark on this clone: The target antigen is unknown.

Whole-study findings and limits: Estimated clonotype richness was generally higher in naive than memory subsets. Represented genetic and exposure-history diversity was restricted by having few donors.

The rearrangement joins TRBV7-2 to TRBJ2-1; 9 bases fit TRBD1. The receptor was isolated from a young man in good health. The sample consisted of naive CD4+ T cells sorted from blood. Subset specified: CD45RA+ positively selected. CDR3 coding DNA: TGTGCCAGCAGCTTAACCGGGACAGGGCGAGGTGAGCAGTTCTTC. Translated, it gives CASSLTGTGRGEQFF.